The entry that follows covers one T cell receptor beta chain sequence. This clonotype is hyperexpanded (1% or more) by its frequency; no count is available. Its recognized antigen is unknown. According to the germline V gene (reference sequence), CDR1 reads LNHDA and CDR2 reads SQIVND. Counted from cysteine to phenylalanine, this CDR3 has 14 amino acids. DNA is not recorded here. The record originates from a study of T cell clusters in autoimmune cytopenias (dated by TCRdb to about 2019). Concerning the study at large: The median TRB sequencing depth was 50,000 to 60,000 reads per sample, and the median number of distinct TRB clonotypes was around 2,500 per sample. The study aimed to test whether autoimmune cytopenia patients carry a disease-specific immune repertoire signature usable as a blood-based biomarker. Peripheral blood TRB and IGH repertoires were sequenced in autoimmune cytopenia patients at active disease and during treatment follow-up, alongside healthy, CLL and autoimmune hepatitis controls.

Per sample, about 230 ng of peripheral blood genomic DNA, approximately 38,000 genome equivalents, was used for TRB amplification. Multiplex PCR with a touch-down protocol amplified TRB rearrangements, with the TRB-A and TRB-B primer pools combined in a single tube. Illumina adapters and sample indices were added to the amplicons through two consecutive PCR reactions performed with Phusion HS II polymerase. The amplicons were purified from gel with the NucleoSpin Gel and PCR Clean-up kit, after which the amplicons were quantified by Qubit and checked for quality on an Agilent 2100 Bioanalyzer. Sequencing of the libraries was done on an Illumina MiSeq with paired-end, single-indexed, 600-cycle runs. The source study handled its data this way. TRB reads were aligned and assembled with MiXCR version 2.1.12 using the default MiXCR reference library. A clone was defined by each unique CDR3 nucleotide sequence, and analysis was restricted to productive sequences with at least two reads. Repertoire diversity was assessed by alpha-parameterized diversity profiles (alpha 0 to 5), including Shannon (alpha 1) and Simpson (alpha 2) indices, computed with an R script. The tcR package was used to compute combinatorial TRB VJ usage, which was then compared between cohorts by principal component analysis with ade4. Using GLIPH, TCRbeta CDR3s were clustered on pairs of cohorts matched for age and read depth, and a Wilcoxon test was used to compare cluster frequencies. After reprocessing by TCRdb, each CDR3 protein sequence is one entry, and no DNA is given. These V and J calls originate from TCRdb's pipeline instead of the authors' own analysis. The sample table holds about 580 distinct CDR3 sequences. The top ten constitute about nine tenths of the sample.

The investigation overall reported the following: The T cell clusters were only ever defined in silico, so experimental validation of their functional role was still needed. TRB repertoire shifts, with less even repertoires in secondary cytopenia and CLL, mostly reflected lymphoma bias rather than autoimmunity. The GLIPH analysis suggested a lack of physiological T cell clusters in primary autoimmune cytopenia patients, since 51 clusters were exclusive to healthy donors whereas more than 15 were exclusive to patients. The cluster-lack signature was not observed for secondary cytopenia versus CLL, as the signature was apparently masked by the dominant lymphoma-associated repertoire. Healthy donors had almost three times as many exclusive TRB clusters as active autoimmune hepatitis patients, a finding consistent with an autoimmunity-wide signature.

The sample consisted of peripheral blood. The sequence links TRBV19 to TRBJ1-5. This TCR was sampled from a human donor with an autoimmune cytopenia or autoimmune hepatitis (not recorded which). The CDR3 region: CASSIYGTDQPQHF.